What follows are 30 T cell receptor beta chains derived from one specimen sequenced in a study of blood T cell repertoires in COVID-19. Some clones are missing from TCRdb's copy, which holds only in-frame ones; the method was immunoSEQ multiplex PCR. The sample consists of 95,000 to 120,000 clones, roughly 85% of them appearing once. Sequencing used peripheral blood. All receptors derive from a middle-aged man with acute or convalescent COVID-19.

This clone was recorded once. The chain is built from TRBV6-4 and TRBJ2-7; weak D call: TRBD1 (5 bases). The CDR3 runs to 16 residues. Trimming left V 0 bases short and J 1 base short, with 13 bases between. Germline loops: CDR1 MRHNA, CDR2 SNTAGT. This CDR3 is CASSDSVKGSSYEQYF. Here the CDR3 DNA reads TGTGCCAGCAGTGACTCAGTAAAGGGGTCGTCCTACGAGCAGTACTTC.

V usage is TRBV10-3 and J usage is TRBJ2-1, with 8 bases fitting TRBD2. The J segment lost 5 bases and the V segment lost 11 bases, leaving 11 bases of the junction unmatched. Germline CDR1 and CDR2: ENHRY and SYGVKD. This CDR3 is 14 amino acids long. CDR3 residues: CAAYSGEADNEQFF. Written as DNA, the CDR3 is TGTGCCGCCTATAGCGGGGAGGCCGACAATGAGCAGTTCTTC.

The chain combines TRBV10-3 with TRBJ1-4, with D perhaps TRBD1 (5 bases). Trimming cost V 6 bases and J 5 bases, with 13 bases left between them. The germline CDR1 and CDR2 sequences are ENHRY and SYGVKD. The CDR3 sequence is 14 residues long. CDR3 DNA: TGTGCCATCAGACGGGACGGGGGGAATGAAAAACTGTTTTTT. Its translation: CAIRRDGGNEKLFF.

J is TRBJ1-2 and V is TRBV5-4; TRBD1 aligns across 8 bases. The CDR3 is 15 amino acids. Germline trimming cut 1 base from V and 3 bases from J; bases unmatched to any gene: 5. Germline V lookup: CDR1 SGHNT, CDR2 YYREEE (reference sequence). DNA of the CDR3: TGTGCCAGCAGCTTGTTCGACAGGGGTTACTATGGCTACACCTTC. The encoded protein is CASSLFDRGYYGYTF.

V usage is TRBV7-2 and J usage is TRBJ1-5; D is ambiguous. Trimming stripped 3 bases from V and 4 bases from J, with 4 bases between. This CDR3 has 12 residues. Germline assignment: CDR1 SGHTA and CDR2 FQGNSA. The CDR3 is CASSFLNQPQHF. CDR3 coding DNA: TGTGCCAGCAGCTTTTTAAATCAGCCCCAGCATTTT.

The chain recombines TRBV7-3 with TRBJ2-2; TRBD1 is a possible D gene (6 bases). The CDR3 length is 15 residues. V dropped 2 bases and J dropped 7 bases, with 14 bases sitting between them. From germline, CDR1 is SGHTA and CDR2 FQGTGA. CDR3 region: CASSLVGGAGGELFF. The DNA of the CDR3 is TGTGCCAGCAGCTTAGTTGGGGGCGCGGGCGGGGAGCTGTTTTTT.

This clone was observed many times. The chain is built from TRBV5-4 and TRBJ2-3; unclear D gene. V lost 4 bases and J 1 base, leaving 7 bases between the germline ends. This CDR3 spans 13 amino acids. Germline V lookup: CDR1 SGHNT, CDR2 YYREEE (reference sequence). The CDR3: CASSRLGTDTQYF. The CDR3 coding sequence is TGTGCCAGCAGCCGCCTAGGCACAGATACGCAGTATTTT.

In nucleotides, the CDR3 is TGTGCCAGCAGCCCAATTATGAACAGGGGCATACACATTCAGTACTTC. Translated: CASSPIMNRGIHIQYF. The chain links TRBV7-9 to TRBJ2-4, with 7 nucleotides matching TRBD1. The CDR3 consists of 16 residues. V gave up 5 bases and J gave up 8 bases; unmatched junction bases: 15. Germline CDR1 is SEHNR and CDR2 is FQNEAQ (reference sequence).

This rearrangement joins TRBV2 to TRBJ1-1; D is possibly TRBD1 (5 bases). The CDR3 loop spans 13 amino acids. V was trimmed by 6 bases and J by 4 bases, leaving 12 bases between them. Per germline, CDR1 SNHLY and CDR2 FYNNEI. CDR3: CASSFRDFTEAFF. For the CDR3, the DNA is TGTGCCAGCAGCTTCAGGGATTTCACTGAAGCTTTCTTT.

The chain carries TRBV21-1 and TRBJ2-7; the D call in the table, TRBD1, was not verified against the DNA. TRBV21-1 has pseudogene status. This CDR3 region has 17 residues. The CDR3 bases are TGTGCCAGCAGCAAAGAGGCGCGGGACAGGGTCATCAACGAGCAGTACTTC. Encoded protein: CASSKEARDRVINEQYF.

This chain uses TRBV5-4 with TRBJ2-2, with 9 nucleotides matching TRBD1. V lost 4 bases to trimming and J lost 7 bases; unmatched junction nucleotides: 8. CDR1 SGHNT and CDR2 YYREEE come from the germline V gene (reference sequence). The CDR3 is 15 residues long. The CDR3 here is CASSAIQGAGGELFF. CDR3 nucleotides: TGTGCCAGCAGCGCAATACAGGGGGCTGGCGGGGAGCTGTTTTTT.

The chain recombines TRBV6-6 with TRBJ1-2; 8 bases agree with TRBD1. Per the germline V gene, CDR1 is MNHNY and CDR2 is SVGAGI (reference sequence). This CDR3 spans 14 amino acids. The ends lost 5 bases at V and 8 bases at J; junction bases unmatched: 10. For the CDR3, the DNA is TGTGCCAGCAGTCTGGACAGGGCCGTAGAGGGCTACACCTTC. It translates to CASSLDRAVEGYTF.

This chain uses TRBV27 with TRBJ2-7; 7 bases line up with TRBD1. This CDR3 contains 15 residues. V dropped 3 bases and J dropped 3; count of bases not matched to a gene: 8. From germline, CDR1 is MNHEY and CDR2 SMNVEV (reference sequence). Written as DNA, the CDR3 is TGTGCCAGCAGTTTTGACAGGGTATCGCGCTACGAGCAGTACTTC. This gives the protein CASSFDRVSRYEQYF.

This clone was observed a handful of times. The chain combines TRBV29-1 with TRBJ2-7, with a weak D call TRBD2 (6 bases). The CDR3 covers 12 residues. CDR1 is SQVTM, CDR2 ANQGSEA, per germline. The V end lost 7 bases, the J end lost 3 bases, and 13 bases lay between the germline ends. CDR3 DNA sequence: TGCAGCGGGCGGGACGGCGTCTACGAGCAGTACTTC. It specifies CSGRDGVYEQYF.

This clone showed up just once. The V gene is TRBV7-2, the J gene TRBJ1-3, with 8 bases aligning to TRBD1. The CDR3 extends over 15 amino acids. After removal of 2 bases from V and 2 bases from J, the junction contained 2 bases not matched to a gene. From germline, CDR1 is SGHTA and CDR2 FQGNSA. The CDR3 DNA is TGTGCCAGCAGCTTAAGGACAGGGCCTGGAAACACCATATATTTT. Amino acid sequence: CASSLRTGPGNTIYF.

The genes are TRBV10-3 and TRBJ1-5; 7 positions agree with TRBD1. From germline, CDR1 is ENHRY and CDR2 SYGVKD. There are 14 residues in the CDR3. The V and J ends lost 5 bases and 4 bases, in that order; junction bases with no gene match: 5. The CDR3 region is CAISLGTENQPQHF. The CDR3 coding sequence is TGTGCCATCAGTCTCGGGACAGAAAATCAGCCCCAGCATTTT.

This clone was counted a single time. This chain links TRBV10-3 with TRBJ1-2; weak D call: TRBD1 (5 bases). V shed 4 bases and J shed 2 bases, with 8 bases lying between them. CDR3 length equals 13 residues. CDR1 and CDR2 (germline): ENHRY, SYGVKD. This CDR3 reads CAISATGNYGYTF. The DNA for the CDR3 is TGTGCCATCAGTGCTACAGGCAACTATGGCTACACCTTC.

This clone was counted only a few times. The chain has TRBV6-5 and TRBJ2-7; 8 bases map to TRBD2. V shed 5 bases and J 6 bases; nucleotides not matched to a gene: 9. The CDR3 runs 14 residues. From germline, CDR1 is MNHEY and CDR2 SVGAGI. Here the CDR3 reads CASSRLAGGLEQYF. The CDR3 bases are TGTGCCAGCAGTCGCCTTGCGGGGGGACTCGAGCAGTACTTC.

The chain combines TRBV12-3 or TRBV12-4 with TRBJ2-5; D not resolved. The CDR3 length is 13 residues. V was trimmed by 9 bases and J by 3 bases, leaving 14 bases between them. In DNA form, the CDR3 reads TGTGCCAGAAATCACGACTCTGAAGAGACCCAGTACTTC. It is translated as CARNHDSEETQYF.

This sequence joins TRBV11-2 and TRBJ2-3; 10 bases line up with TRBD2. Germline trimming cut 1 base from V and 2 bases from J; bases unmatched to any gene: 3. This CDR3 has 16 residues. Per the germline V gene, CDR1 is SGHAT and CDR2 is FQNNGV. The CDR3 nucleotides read TGTGCCAGCAGCTTAGGAAGCGGGGGGGCCACAGATACGCAGTATTTT. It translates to CASSLGSGGATDTQYF. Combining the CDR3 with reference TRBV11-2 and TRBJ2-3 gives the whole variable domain EAGVAQSPRYKIIEKRQSVAFWCNPISGHATLYWYQQILGQGPKLLIQFQNNGVVDDSQLPKDRFSAERLKGVDSTLKIQPAKLEDSAVYLCASSLGSGGATDTQYFGPGTRLTVL.

CDR3 DNA sequence: TGTGCTAGTGGTTTGTTCCTTACCAGGACAGGGGGTAATTCACCCCTCCACTTT. Its translation: CASGLFLTRTGGNSPLHF. This chain links TRBV12-5 with TRBJ1-6; 10 positions match TRBD1. J lost 6 bases, V lost 2 bases, and 10 bases had no gene match. The CDR3 runs to 18 residues. In germline, CDR1 is LGHNT, CDR2 FRNRAP.

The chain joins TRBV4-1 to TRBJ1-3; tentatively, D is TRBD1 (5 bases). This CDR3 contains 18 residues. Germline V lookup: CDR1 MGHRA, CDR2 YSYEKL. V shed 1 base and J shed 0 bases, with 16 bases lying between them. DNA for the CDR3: TGCGCCAGCAGCCAAGGCTTGACAGAACGATTCTCTGGAAACACCATATATTTT. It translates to CASSQGLTERFSGNTIYF.

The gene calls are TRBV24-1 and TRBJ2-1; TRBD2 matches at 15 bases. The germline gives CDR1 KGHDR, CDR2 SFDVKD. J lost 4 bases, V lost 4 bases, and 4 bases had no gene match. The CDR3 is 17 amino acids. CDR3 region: CATSEGLAGGPYNEQFF. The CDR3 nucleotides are TGTGCCACCAGTGAGGGACTAGCGGGGGGTCCTTACAATGAGCAGTTCTTC.

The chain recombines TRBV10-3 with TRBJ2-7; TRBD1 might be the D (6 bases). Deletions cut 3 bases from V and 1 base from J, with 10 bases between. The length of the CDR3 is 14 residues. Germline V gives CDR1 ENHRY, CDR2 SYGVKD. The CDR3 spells CAISDRGTSYEQYF. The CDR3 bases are TGTGCCATCAGTGACAGGGGAACGTCCTACGAGCAGTACTTC.

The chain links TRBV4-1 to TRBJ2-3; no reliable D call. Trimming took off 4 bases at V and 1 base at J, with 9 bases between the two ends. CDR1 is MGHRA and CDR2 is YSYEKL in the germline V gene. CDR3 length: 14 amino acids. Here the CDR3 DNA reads TGCGCCAGCAGCCCCAGACGGGGCACAGATACGCAGTATTTT. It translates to CASSPRRGTDTQYF.

The CDR3 is CASSVSLAGGLNIQYF. CDR3 DNA: TGTGCCAGCAGCGTTTCACTAGCGGGGGGGCTGAACATTCAGTACTTC. The gene calls are TRBV13 and TRBJ2-4; the match to TRBD2 covers 13 bases. The germline gives CDR1 PRHDT, CDR2 FYEKMQ (reference sequence). The CDR3 totals 16 residues. With V trimmed by 5 bases and J by 7 bases, 8 bases remained unmatched.

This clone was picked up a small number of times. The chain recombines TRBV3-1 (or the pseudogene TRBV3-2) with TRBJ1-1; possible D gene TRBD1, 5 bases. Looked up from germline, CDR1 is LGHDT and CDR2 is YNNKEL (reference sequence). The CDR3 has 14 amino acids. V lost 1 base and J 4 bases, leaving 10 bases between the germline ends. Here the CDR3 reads CASSQGRQSTEAFF. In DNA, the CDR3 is TGTGCCAGCAGCCAAGGGAGACAGAGCACTGAAGCTTTCTTT.

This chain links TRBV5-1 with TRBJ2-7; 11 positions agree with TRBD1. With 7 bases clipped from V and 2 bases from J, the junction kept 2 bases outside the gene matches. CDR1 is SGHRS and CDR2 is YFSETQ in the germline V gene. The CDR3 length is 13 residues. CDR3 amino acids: CASPGQGAYEQYF. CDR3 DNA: TGCGCCAGCCCGGGACAGGGGGCCTACGAGCAGTACTTC.

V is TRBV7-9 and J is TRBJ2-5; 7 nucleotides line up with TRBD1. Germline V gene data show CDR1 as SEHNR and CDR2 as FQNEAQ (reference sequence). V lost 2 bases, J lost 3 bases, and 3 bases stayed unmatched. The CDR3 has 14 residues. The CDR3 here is CASSLSRGKETQYF. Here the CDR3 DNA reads TGTGCCAGCAGCTTATCCAGGGGGAAAGAGACCCAGTACTTC.

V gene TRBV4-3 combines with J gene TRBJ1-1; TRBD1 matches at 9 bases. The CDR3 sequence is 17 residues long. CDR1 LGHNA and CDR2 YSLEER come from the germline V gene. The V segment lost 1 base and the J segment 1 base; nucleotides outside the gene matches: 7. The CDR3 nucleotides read TGCGCCAGCAGCCAAGGCGCACAGGGGGCCGAGAACACTGAAGCTTTCTTT. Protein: CASSQGAQGAENTEAFF.